Shown below are 6 T cell receptor beta chains from a single sample sequenced in a study of post-analysis software for immune sequencing data. Study-wide points: Relative to controls, patients had five TRBV segments at higher frequency, with TRBV5-6, TRBV5-1 and TRBV20-1 among these.

TCR beta cDNA libraries included unique molecular identifiers. One entry per CDR3 protein, called by TCRdb with MiXCR from the PCR reads. The sample lists 750,000 to 950,000 distinct CDR3 sequences, around 46% occurring once. These receptors are not linked to any known antigen. The sample consisted of blood. These TCRs come from a girl between 10 and 17 years old with multiple sclerosis.

The chain combines TRBV5-1 with TRBJ2-1, with 7 bases identical to TRBD2. Germline loops: CDR1 SGHRS, CDR2 YFSETQ. The V gene end was trimmed by 4 bases and the J gene end by 6 bases; junction bases not matched to a gene: 10. This CDR3 has 15 amino acids. This CDR3 reads CASSLRSAGPNEQFF. DNA for the CDR3: TGCGCCAGCAGCCTGCGGTCAGCGGGGCCCAATGAGCAGTTCTTC.

The CDR3 loop reads CSVPRPGYNEQFF. For the CDR3, the DNA is TGCAGCGTCCCGAGGCCCGGATACAATGAGCAGTTCTTC. The chain carries TRBV29-1 and TRBJ2-1; D gene uncertain. The CDR3 extends over 13 amino acids. V gave up 6 bases and J gave up 4 bases, with 13 bases separating them. Germline V gene sequence: CDR1 SQVTM, CDR2 ANQGSEA.

There are a few counts of this clonotype. The chain has TRBV6-1 and TRBJ2-6; D gene uncertain. This CDR3 has 17 residues. The V gene lost 6 bases and the J gene lost 0 bases, with 15 bases spanning the gap. Germline V gene sequence: CDR1 MNHNS, CDR2 SASEGT. The DNA for the CDR3 is TGTGCCAGCAGACTACATTCGACCGGCTCTGGGGCCAACGTCCTGACTTTC. Translated, it gives CASRLHSTGSGANVLTF.

J is TRBJ2-1 and V is TRBV10-3, with D perhaps being TRBD1 or TRBD2 (7 bases each). Germline CDR1 reads ENHRY; CDR2 reads SYGVKD. This CDR3 has 16 amino acids. Trimming shortened V by 4 bases and J by 1 base, and 14 bases separated the two germline ends. CDR3: CAISVPGGVSYNEQFF. The CDR3 DNA sequence: TGTGCCATCAGTGTACCAGGGGGGGTTTCCTACAATGAGCAGTTCTTC.

The CDR3 region has the DNA TGCAGTGCTAGAAAAGGGACAGGGGAGGAGACCCAGTACTTC. This sequence encodes CSARKGTGEETQYF. This rearrangement joins TRBV20-1 to TRBJ2-5, with 10 bases lining up with TRBD1. V shed 2 bases, J shed 5 bases, and the junction held 5 bases outside the gene matches. CDR3 length: 14 amino acids. Germline values: CDR1 DFQATT, CDR2 SNEGSKA (reference sequence).

The V gene is TRBV6-1, the J gene TRBJ1-5; D is unresolved. Germline V CDR1 and CDR2: MNHNS, SASEGT. V was clipped by 3 bases and J by 9 bases, with 9 bases between them. The CDR3 contains 12 residues. The CDR3 DNA reads as TGTGCCAGCAGTGAGTATCTACCGCCCCAGCATTTT. Its protein is CASSEYLPPQHF.